Shown below are 18 T cell receptor beta chains from a single sample sequenced in a study of blood T cell repertoires in COVID-19. Some clones are missing from TCRdb's copy, which holds only in-frame ones; the method was immunoSEQ multiplex PCR. The sample consists of about 100,000 clones, about 85% of them appearing once. Specimen: peripheral blood. These receptors originate from a man aged 60-69 years with acute or convalescent COVID-19.

V and J are TRBV5-6 and TRBJ1-1; D uncertain. V lost 1 base and J 3 bases, leaving 19 bases between the germline ends. The CDR3 length is 17 residues. CDR1 is SGHDT and CDR2 is YYEEEE in the germline V gene. The CDR3 protein is CASSLLRSPRLDTEAFF. In nucleotides, the CDR3 is TGTGCCAGCAGCTTGTTAAGGAGCCCCCGTTTGGACACTGAAGCTTTCTTT.

This clone has a handful of counts. The gene calls are TRBV11-2 and TRBJ2-7, with 7 bases lining up with TRBD1. Germline trimming cut 4 bases from V and 3 bases from J; bases unmatched to any gene: 15. From germline, CDR1 is SGHAT and CDR2 FQNNGV. This CDR3 is 17 amino acids long. The CDR3 DNA is TGTGCCAGCAGCTCCCTCAATAGACGACAGGGAATCTACGAGCAGTACTTC. This sequence encodes CASSSLNRRQGIYEQYF.

V usage is TRBV21-1 and J usage is TRBJ2-7; the table assigns TRBD1, which was not confirmed against the DNA. TRBV21-1 is a pseudogene. The CDR3 extends over 20 amino acids. Here the CDR3 reads CASSKVPIEPGGQECHEQYF. The CDR3 nucleotides are TGTGCCAGCAGCAAAGTCCCGATAGAACCCGGGGGACAGGAATGTCACGAGCAGTACTTC.

This chain connects TRBV2 to TRBJ2-7; possibly TRBD1 for D (6 bases). From germline, CDR1 is SNHLY and CDR2 FYNNEI. The CDR3 consists of 14 residues. V was cut by 3 bases and J by 4 bases, with 13 bases left in between. The CDR3 DNA reads TGTGCCAGCAGTGAGGTCAGGGGCGTATACGAGCAGTACTTC. Its protein product is CASSEVRGVYEQYF.

The chain combines TRBV3-1 (or the pseudogene TRBV3-2) with TRBJ2-5, with TRBD2 matching 12 bases. There are 18 residues in the CDR3. Germline V gene lookup returns CDR1 LGHDT and CDR2 YNNKEL (reference sequence). V was pared by 3 bases and J by 5 bases, with 13 bases of the junction left unmatched. The CDR3: CASSHAWTSGNSIETQYF. The CDR3 DNA is TGTGCCAGCAGCCACGCCTGGACTAGCGGGAATAGTATCGAGACCCAGTACTTC.

This clone was picked up one time. This chain links TRBV9 with TRBJ1-5; D may be TRBD1 (5 bases). CDR3 length: 14 residues. Deletions cut 2 bases from V and 2 bases from J, with 8 bases between. Germline CDR1 and CDR2: SGDLS and YYNGEE. CDR3 residues: CASSVRGGNQPQHF. In DNA, the CDR3 is TGTGCCAGCAGCGTTCGGGGGGGCAATCAGCCCCAGCATTTT.

The CDR3 reads CASTMRGTDTQYF. The CDR3 DNA sequence: TGTGCCAGTACCATGAGGGGCACAGATACGCAGTATTTT. This chain links TRBV19 with TRBJ2-3; TRBD2 might be the D (5 bases). V dropped 7 bases and J dropped 1 base, with 9 bases sitting between them. Germline V gene data show CDR1 as LNHDA and CDR2 as SQIVND (reference sequence). This CDR3 spans 13 amino acids.

This chain uses TRBV27 with TRBJ2-5; D perhaps matches TRBD2 (6 bases). Per germline, CDR1 MNHEY and CDR2 SMNVEV (reference sequence). V was clipped by 5 bases and J by 3 bases, with 19 bases between them. The CDR3 is made up of 16 amino acids. CDR3 coding DNA: TGTGCCAGCAGTCCCTTAGGGGACGGCGGGAAAGAGACCCAGTACTTC. This sequence encodes CASSPLGDGGKETQYF.

The chain is built from TRBV28 and TRBJ2-7; 9 nucleotides match TRBD1. V lost 3 bases, J lost 4 bases, and 7 bases stayed unmatched. Germline CDR1 MDHEN, CDR2 SYDVKM. CDR3 length: 15 amino acids. CDR3 in DNA: TGTGCCAGCAGTTTGAGAGGGGACAGGGAATACGAGCAGTACTTC. Its protein is CASSLRGDREYEQYF.

This chain uses TRBV19 with TRBJ2-7, with 9 bases lining up with TRBD1. Unmatched junction bases numbered 10, after V lost 6 bases and J lost 4 bases. Germline assignment: CDR1 LNHDA and CDR2 SQIVND (reference sequence). CDR3 length: 15 residues. In nucleotides, the CDR3 is TGTGCCAGTAGATTCCGGACAGGGGCCATATACGAGCAGTACTTC. This translates into CASRFRTGAIYEQYF.

The chain recombines TRBV4-1 with TRBJ1-2, with 7 nucleotides matching TRBD1. This CDR3 spans 15 amino acids. Germline CDR1 and CDR2: MGHRA and YSYEKL. Trimming removed 3 bases from V and 8 bases from J; junction bases left unmatched: 12. The CDR3 region is CASSQDRQGLWGYTF. DNA for the CDR3: TGCGCCAGCAGCCAGGACCGACAGGGCCTTTGGGGCTACACCTTC.

The chain has TRBV19 and TRBJ2-2, with 9 bases that match TRBD2. Per germline, CDR1 LNHDA and CDR2 SQIVND (reference sequence). The CDR3 contains 16 residues. V trimming: 4 bases; J trimming: 6 bases; junction bases outside the gene matches: 9. CDR3 DNA: TGTGCCAGTAGTAAAAAATTAGCGGGAGCCGCCGGGGAGCTGTTTTTT. This encodes CASSKKLAGAAGELFF.

The rearrangement uses TRBV19 and TRBJ2-7, with TRBD1 identical over 11 bases. CDR3 length: 15 amino acids. Unmatched junction bases numbered 6, after V lost 5 bases and J lost 3 bases. Germline loops: CDR1 LNHDA, CDR2 SQIVND (reference sequence). The CDR3 DNA reads TGTGCCAGTAGTCTCAAGGACAGGGGGCTCTACGAGCAGTACTTC. This gives the protein CASSLKDRGLYEQYF.

As DNA, the CDR3 is TGTGCCAGCAGCCAACAGGGGTCGGCTGGGGGCTACACCTTC. It encodes CASSQQGSAGGYTF. The rearrangement uses TRBV7-9 and TRBJ1-2; TRBD1 aligns across 7 bases. Germline V CDR1 and CDR2: SEHNR, FQNEAQ (reference sequence). This CDR3 comprises 14 residues. The junction had 11 bases not matched to a gene; V was cut back by 5 bases and J by 8 bases.

A few counts support this clone. The chain employs TRBV10-3 and TRBJ2-7; 7 positions agree with TRBD1. The CDR3 is made up of 12 amino acids. Unmatched junction bases numbered 5, after V lost 5 bases and J lost 7 bases. Germline V gives CDR1 ENHRY, CDR2 SYGVKD. Here the CDR3 DNA reads TGTGCCATCAGTAAGACAGGGAATGAGCAGTACTTC. Translation gives CAISKTGNEQYF.

This clone was observed at least ten times. The CDR3, as DNA: TGTGCCAGCAGCCTAGGGCTGGCCACCGGGGAGCTGTTTTTT. This translates into CASSLGLATGELFF. V is TRBV7-2 and J is TRBJ2-2; no definite D call. Germline CDR1 and CDR2: SGHTA and FQGNSA. With 5 bases removed from V and 4 bases from J, the gap between germline ends came to 11 bases. This CDR3 region has 14 residues.

The table lists this clone with a count of one. The V gene is TRBV5-4, the J gene TRBJ2-7; possibly TRBD2 for D (7 bases). Germline CDR1 reads SGHNT; CDR2 reads YYREEE (reference sequence). The V gene lost 3 bases and the J gene lost 7 bases, with 17 bases spanning the gap. CDR3 length equals 14 residues. The CDR3 bases are TGTGCCAGCAGCTGGAAGGGGGGGTTTGGTGAGCAGTACTTC. Translated, it gives CASSWKGGFGEQYF.

This clone was seen a few times. V gene TRBV4-1 combines with J gene TRBJ1-6; D gene uncertain. V gave up 0 bases and J gave up 10 bases, with 13 bases separating them. The CDR3 sequence is 15 residues long. In germline, CDR1 is MGHRA, CDR2 YSYEKL. DNA of the CDR3: TGCGCCAGCAGCCAAGACCACCAGGTTAAATCACCCCTCCACTTT. This encodes CASSQDHQVKSPLHF.